This T cell receptor (beta chain) came from a study of post-analysis software for immune sequencing data. About the research overall: Some patients lacked subtype; others had relapsing-remitting, secondary progressive or progressive-relapsing disease.

In this sample, this clonotype turned up a few times. Its antigen remains unidentified. Tagging with unique molecular identifiers was a feature of the TCR beta cDNA libraries. The T cell input of roughly 0.95 to 11 million gave 400,000 to 500,000 cDNA molecules. TCRdb reanalysed the PCR reads using MiXCR and keeps one entry per CDR3 protein. The table has about 570,000 distinct CDR3 sequences, around 36% seen once. Whole-study findings and limits: Significantly lower normalized Chao1 diversity was seen in multiple sclerosis patients than in controls. Under the F measure, samples that were prepared in one batch clustered strongly together. Patients carried a few TRBV segments more frequently than controls did, and TRBV5-6, TRBV5-1 and TRBV20-1 were among them.

With 0 bases clipped from V and 1 base from J, the junction kept 6 bases outside the gene matches. The CDR3 totals 18 residues. CDR1 is SGHRS and CDR2 is YFSETQ in the germline V gene. The rearrangement uses TRBV5-1 and TRBJ2-5; 13 positions match TRBD2. The sequence was obtained from a girl aged 2 to 17 with multiple sclerosis. The sample taken for sequencing was blood. The CDR3 DNA sequence: TGCGCCAGCAGCTTGGGGACTAGCGGGGGACCCCTCCAAGAGACCCAGTACTTC. Its protein is CASSLGTSGGPLQETQYF.